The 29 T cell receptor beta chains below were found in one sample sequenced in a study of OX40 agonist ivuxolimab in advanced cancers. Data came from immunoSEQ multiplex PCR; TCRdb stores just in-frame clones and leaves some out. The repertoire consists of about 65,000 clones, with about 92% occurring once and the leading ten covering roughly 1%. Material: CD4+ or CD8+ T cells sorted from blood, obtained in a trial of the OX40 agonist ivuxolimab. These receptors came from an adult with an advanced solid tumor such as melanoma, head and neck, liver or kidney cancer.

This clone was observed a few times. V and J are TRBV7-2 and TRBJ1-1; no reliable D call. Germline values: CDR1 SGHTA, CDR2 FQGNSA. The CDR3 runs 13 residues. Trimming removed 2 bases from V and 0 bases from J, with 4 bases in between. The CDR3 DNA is TGTGCCAGCAGCTTACAGCTGAACACTGAAGCTTTCTTT. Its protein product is CASSLQLNTEAFF.

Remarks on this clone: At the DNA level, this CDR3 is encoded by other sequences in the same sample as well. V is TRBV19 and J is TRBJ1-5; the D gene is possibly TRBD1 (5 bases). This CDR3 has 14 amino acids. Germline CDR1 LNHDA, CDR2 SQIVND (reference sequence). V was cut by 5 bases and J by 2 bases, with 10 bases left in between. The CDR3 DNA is TGTGCCAGTAGTTGGCAGGGCGGCAATCAGCCCCAGCATTTT. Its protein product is CASSWQGGNQPQHF.

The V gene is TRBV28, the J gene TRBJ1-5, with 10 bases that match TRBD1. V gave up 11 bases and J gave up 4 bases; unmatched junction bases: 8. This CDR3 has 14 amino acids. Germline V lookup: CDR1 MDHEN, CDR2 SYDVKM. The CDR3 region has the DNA TGTGCCGCGGCAGGACAGGGGGTGAATCAGCCCCAGCATTTT. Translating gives CAAAGQGVNQPQHF.

DNA of the CDR3: TGTGCCAGCCGTCGACCTGGCGGGGGGCACACAGATACGCAGTATTTT. The encoded protein is CASRRPGGGHTDTQYF. This chain links TRBV5-4 with TRBJ2-3; 8 bases fit TRBD2. After removal of 7 bases from V and 2 bases from J, the junction contained 12 bases not matched to a gene. Germline V CDR1 and CDR2: SGHNT, YYREEE (reference sequence). The CDR3 is 16 amino acids.

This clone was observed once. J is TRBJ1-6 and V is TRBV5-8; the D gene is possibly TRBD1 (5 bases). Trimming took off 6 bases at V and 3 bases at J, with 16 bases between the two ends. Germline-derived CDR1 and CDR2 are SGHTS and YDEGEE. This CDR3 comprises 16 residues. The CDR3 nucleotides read TGTGCCAGCAACAACCAGGGAGACTACTATAATTCACCCCTCCACTTT. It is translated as CASNNQGDYYNSPLHF.

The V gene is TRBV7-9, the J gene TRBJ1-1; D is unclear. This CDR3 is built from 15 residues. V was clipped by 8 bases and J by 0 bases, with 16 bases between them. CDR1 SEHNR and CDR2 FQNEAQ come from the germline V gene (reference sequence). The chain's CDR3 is CASWPVGLMNTEAFF. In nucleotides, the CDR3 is TGTGCCAGCTGGCCCGTTGGCCTCATGAACACTGAAGCTTTCTTT.

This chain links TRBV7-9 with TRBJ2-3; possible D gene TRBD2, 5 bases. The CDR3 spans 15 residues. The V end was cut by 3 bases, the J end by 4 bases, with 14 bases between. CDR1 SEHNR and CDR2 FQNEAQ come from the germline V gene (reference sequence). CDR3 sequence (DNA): TGTGCCAGCAGCTTGGCCGGGGTAATGGCAGATACGCAGTATTTT. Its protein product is CASSLAGVMADTQYF. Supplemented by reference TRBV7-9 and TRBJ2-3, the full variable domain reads DTGVSQNPRHKITKRGQNVTFRCDPISEHNRLYWYRQTLGQGPEFLTYFQNEAQLEKSRLLSDRFSAERPKGSFSTLEIQRTEQGDSAMYLCASSLAGVMADTQYFGPGTRLTVL.

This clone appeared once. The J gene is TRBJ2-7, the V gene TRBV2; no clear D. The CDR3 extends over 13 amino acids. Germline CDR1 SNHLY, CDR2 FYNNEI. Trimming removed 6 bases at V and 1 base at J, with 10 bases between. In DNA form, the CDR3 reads TGTGCCAGCAGCCCGGGTAGGTCCTACGAGCAGTACTTC. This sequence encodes CASSPGRSYEQYF.

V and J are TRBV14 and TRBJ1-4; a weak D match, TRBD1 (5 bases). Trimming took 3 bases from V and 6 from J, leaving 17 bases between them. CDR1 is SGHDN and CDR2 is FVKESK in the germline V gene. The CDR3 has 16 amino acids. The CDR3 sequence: CASSQYRGAEDEKLFF. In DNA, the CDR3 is TGTGCCAGCAGCCAGTACAGAGGGGCAGAGGATGAAAAACTGTTTTTT.

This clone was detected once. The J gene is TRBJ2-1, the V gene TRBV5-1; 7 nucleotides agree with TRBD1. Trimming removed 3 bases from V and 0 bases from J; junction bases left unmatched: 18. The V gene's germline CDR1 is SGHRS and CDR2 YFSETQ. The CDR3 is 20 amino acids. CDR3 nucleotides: TGCGCCAGCAGCTATCGTCCCCGGGACAGCTTACGGAGCTCCTACAATGAGCAGTTCTTC. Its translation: CASSYRPRDSLRSSYNEQFF.

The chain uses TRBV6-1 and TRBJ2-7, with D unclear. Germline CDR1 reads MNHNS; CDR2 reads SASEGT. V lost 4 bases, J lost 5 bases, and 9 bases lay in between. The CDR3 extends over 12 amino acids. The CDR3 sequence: CASSANFHEQYF. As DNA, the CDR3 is TGTGCCAGCAGTGCCAATTTCCACGAGCAGTACTTC.

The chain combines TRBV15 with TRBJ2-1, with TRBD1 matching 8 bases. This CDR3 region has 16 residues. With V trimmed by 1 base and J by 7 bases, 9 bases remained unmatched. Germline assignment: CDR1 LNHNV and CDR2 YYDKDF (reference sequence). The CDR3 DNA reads TGTGCCACCAGCAGAGTTGGGCAGGGGGCGCGGAATGAGCAGTTCTTC. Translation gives CATSRVGQGARNEQFF. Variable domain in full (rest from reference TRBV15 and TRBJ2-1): DAMVIQNPRYQVTQFGKPVTLSCSQTLNHNVMYWYQQKSSQAPKLLFHYYDKDFNNEADTPDNFQSRRPNTSFCFLDIRSPGLGDTAMYLCATSRVGQGARNEQFFGPGTRLTVL.

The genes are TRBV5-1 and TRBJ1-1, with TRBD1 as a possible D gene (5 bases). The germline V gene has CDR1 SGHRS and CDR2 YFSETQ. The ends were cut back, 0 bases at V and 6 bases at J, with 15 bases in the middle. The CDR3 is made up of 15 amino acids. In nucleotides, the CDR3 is TGCGCCAGCAGCTTGGTTGTGGCCGGGGGGGCTGAAGCTTTCTTT. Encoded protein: CASSLVVAGGAEAFF.

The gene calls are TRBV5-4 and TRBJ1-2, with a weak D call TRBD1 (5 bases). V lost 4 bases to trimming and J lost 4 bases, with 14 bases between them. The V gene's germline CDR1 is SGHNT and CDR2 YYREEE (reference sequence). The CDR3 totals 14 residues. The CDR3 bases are TGTGCCAGCAGCGCGGCAGGGATTGGCTATGGCTACACCTTC. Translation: CASSAAGIGYGYTF.

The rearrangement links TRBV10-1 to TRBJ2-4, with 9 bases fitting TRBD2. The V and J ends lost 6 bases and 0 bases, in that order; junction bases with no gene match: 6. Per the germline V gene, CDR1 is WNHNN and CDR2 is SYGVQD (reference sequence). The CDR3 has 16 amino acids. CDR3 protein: CASRGGRGLAKNIQYF. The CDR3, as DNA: TGCGCCAGCAGGGGCGGGAGGGGTCTAGCCAAAAACATTCAGTACTTC.

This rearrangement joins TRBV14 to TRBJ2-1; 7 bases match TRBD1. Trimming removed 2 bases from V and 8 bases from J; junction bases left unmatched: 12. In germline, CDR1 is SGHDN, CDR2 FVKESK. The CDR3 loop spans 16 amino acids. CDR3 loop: CASSQIIRDRPDEQFF. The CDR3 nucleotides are TGTGCCAGCAGCCAAATAATCCGGGACAGACCCGATGAGCAGTTCTTC.

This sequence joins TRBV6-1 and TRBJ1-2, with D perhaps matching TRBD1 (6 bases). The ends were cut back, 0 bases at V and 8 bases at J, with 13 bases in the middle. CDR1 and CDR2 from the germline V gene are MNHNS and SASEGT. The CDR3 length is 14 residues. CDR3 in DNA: TGTGCCAGCAGTGAAGCGCCGCAGGGGACCGGCTACACCTTC. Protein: CASSEAPQGTGYTF.

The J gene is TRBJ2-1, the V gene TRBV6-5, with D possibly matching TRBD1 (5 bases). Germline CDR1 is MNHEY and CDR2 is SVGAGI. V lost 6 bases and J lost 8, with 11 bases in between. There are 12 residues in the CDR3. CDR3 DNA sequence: TGTGCCAGCAGGTCACAGGCATATGAGCAGTTCTTC. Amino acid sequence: CASRSQAYEQFF.

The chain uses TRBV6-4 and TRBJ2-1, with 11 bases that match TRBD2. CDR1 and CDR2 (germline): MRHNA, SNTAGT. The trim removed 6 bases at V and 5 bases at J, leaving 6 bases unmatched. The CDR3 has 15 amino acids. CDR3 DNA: TGTGCCAGCAGGACAGTAGCGGGGGGGAACAATGAGCAGTTCTTC. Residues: CASRTVAGGNNEQFF.

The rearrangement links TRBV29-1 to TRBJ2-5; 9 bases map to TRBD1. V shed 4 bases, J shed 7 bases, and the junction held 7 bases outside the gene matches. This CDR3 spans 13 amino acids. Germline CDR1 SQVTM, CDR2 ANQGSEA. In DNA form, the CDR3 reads TGCAGCGTTGCCGGGACAGGGAGCGGGACCCAGTACTTC. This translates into CSVAGTGSGTQYF.

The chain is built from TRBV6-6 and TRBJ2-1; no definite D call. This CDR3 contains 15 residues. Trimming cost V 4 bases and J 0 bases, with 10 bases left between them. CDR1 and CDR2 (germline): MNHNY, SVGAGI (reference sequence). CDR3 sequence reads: CASSLALSSYNEQFF. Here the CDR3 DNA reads TGTGCCAGCAGTTTAGCCCTGAGCTCCTACAATGAGCAGTTCTTC.

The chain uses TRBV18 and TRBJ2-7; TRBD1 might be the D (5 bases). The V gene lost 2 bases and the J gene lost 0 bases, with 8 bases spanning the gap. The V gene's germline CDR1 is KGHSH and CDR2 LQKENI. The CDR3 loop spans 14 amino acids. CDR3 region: CASSPAQGSYEQYF. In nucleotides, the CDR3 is TGTGCCAGCTCACCAGCTCAGGGCTCCTACGAGCAGTACTTC.

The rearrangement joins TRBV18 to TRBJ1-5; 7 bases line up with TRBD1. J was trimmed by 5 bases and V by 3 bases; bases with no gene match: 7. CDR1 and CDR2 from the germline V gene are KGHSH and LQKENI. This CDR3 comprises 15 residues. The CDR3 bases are TGTGCCAGCTCACCTATCGGGGACAGAGATCAGCCCCAGCATTTT. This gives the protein CASSPIGDRDQPQHF.

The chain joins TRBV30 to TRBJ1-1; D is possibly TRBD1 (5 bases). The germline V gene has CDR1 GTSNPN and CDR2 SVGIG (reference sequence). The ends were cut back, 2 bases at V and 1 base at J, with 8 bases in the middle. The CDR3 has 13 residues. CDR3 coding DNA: TGTGCCTGGAGTCTCCAGGGGAACACTGAAGCTTTCTTT. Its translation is CAWSLQGNTEAFF.

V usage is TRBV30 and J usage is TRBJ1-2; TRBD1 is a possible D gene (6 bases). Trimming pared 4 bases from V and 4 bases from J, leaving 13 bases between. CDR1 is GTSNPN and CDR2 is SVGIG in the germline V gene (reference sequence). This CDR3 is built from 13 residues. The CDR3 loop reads CAWNRGIFYGYTF. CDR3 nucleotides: TGTGCCTGGAATAGGGGGATTTTCTATGGCTACACCTTC.

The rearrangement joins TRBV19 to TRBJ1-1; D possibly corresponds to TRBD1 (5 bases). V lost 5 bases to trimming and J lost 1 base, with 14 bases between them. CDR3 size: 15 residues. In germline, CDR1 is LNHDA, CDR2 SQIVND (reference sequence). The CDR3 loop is CASSPGHTKNTEAFF. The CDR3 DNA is TGTGCCAGTAGTCCCGGACACACTAAGAACACTGAAGCTTTCTTT.

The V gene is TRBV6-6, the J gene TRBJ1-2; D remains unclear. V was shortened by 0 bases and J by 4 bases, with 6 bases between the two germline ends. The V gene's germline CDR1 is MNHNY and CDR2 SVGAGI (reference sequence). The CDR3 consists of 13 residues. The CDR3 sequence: CASSYSTAYGYTF. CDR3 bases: TGTGCCAGCAGTTACTCAACAGCCTATGGCTACACCTTC.

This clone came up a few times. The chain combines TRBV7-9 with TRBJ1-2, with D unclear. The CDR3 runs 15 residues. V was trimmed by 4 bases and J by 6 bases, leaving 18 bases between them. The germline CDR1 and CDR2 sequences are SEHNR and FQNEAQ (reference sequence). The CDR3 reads CASSSWRVGGDGYTF. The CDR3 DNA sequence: TGTGCCAGCAGCTCATGGCGGGTCGGCGGGGATGGCTACACCTTC. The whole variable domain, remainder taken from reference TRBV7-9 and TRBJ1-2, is DTGVSQNPRHKITKRGQNVTFRCDPISEHNRLYWYRQTLGQGPEFLTYFQNEAQLEKSRLLSDRFSAERPKGSFSTLEIQRTEQGDSAMYLCASSSWRVGGDGYTFGSGTRLTVV.

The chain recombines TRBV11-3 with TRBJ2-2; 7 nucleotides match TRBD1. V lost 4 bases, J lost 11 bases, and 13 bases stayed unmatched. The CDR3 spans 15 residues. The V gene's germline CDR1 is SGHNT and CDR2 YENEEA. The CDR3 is CASSSPRGSGGELFF. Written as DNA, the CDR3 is TGTGCCAGCAGCTCGCCCCGGGGCTCAGGGGGAGAGCTGTTTTTT. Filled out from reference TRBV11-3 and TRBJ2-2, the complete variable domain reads EAGVVQSPRYKIIEKKQPVAFWCNPISGHNTLYWYLQNLGQGPELLIRYENEEAVDDSQLPKDRFSAERLKGVDSTLKIQPAELGDSAVYLCASSSPRGSGGELFFGEGSRLTVL.